Sequencing of this T cell receptor beta chain was carried out in a study of blood T cell repertoires in COVID-19. Study overall: Whether acute or convalescent, the COVID-19 samples came from the United States, Italy and Spain. PBMCs, B-cell-depleted T cells, or T cells provided the cDNA or gDNA that made up the material.

On this clone: This CDR3 is also generated by other DNA sequences in the sample.

Authors' data handling: Researchers report that nucleated cell counts were estimated from reference gene primer amplification. The table came from immunoSEQ multiplex PCR; TCRdb's copy has only in-frame clones and leaves some out. The DNA was the basis for D and trimming; V, J and clone size are from that table. The table lists some 200,000 clones, 70% to 85% of them singletons. Trimming removed 1 base from V and 3 bases from J, with 5 bases in between. The CDR3 loop spans 13 amino acids. Germline V gives CDR1 MDHEN, CDR2 SYDVKM. The sequence derives from a human donor with acute or convalescent COVID-19. The donor label of this sample is uncertain. The sequencing sample was made of peripheral blood. The chain employs TRBV28 and TRBJ2-3; D may be TRBD2 (5 bases). The CDR3 region has the DNA TGTGCCAGCAGTTTATCGGGGACAGATACGCAGTATTTT. Translated, it gives CASSLSGTDTQYF.